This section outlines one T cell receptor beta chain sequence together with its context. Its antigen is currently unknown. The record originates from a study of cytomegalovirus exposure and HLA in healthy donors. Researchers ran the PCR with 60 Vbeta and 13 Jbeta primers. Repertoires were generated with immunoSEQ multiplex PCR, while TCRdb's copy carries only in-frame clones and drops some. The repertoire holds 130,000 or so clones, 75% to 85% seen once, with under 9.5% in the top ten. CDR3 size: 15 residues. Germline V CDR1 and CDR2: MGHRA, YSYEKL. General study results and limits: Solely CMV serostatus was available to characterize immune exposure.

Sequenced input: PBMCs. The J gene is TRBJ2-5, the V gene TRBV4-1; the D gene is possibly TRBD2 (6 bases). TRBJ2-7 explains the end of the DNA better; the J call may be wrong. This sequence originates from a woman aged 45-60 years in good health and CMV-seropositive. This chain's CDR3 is CASSQPSGGVYEQYF. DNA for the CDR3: TGCGCCAGCAGCCAACCCTCAGGAGGGGTGTACGAGCAGTACTTC.